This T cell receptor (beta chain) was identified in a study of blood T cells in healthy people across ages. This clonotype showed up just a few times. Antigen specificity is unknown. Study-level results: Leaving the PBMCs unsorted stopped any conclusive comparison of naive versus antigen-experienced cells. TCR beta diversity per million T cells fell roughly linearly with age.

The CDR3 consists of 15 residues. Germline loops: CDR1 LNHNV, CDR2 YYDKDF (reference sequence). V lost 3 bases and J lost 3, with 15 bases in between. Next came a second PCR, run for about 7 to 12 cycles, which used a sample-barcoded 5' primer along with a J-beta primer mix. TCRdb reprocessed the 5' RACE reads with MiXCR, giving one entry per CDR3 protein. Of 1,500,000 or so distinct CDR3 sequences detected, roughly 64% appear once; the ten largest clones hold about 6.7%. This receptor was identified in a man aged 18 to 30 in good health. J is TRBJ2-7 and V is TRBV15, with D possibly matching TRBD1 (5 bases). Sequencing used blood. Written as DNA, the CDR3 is TGTGCCACCAGCAGTACTACAGGACAAGTCTACGAGCAGTACTTC. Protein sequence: CATSSTTGQVYEQYF.